This T cell receptor beta chain comes out of a study of cytomegalovirus exposure and HLA in healthy donors. The PCR was carried out with 60 Vbeta primers and 13 Jbeta primers. Assay used: immunoSEQ multiplex PCR; TCRdb lists only in-frame clones, some missing. Of fewer than 90,000 clones listed, about two thirds were seen once; the top ten hold around 10%. The study's findings and limits: Differences between HLA loci emerged in a later analysis of TCR association rates, with DRB1 most and HLA-C fewest. TCR beta sequences reportedly predicted most subjects' HLA-A and HLA-B alleles accurately.

As for this clone: What it binds is unknown.

The length of the CDR3 is 14 residues. Germline V CDR1 and CDR2: MDHEN, SYDVKM. V shed 7 bases and J shed 2 bases, with 15 bases lying between them. These donors, healthy bone marrow donors, were studied. Sequenced sample: PBMCs. The clonotype was recovered from a woman between 45 and 65 years old in good health and CMV-seropositive. The rearrangement joins TRBV28 to TRBJ2-7; possibly TRBD1 for D (5 bases). For the CDR3, the DNA is TGTGCCAGCATTGTGGGCAGGGCCCCCTACGAGCAGTACTTC. It encodes CASIVGRAPYEQYF.